This TCR beta chain came from a study of T cell repertoires in cytomegalovirus infection. As for the study in general: CMV epitopes in the study were HLA-C-restricted (recently identified) and HLA-B-restricted (well studied). Signatures in public TCR beta sequences pointed to both CMV infection and matching HLA type.

MiXCR, applied by TCRdb to the reads, yields one record per CDR3 protein. Here the sample spans 570,000 or so distinct CDR3 sequences, 40% being singletons. This clonotype was detected only a few times. The antigen is not known. Trimming removed 6 bases at V and 9 bases at J, with 21 bases between. This CDR3 region has 14 residues. Germline lookup yields CDR1 SGHTA and CDR2 FQGNSA. The sample consisted of cultured PBMCs, taken from culture after CMV antigen stimulation. V is TRBV7-2 and J is TRBJ2-7; tentatively, D is TRBD1 (8 bases). The TCR was taken from a human donor in good health (CMV status not recorded). Some clones in this sample may be carry-over from other donors' samples. CDR3 loop: CASSLGQEQRGQYF. CDR3 DNA sequence: TGTGCCAGCAGTCTGGGACAGGAGCAGCGGGGGCAGTACTTC.